This TCR beta chain was captured by sequencing in a study of T cell repertoires in cytomegalovirus infection. Turning to the study itself: Public TCR beta signature analysis indicated the presence of both CMV infection and matching HLA type. General study points: The study found HLA-C-restricted CMV-specific TCR beta clonotypes dominating the ex vivo response. The study identified carriers of CMV plus the relevant HLA from cumulative public TCR beta family frequency.

This clonotype was recorded a few times. Its matching antigen is unknown. Germline V lookup: CDR1 MGHRA, CDR2 YSYEKL. The CDR3 has 13 residues. Trimming shortened V by 3 bases and J by 2 bases, and 7 bases separated the two germline ends. TCRdb reanalysed the reads using MiXCR and keeps one entry per CDR3 protein. The profile shows approximately 500,000 distinct CDR3 sequences, approximately 15% of them singletons. The clonotype originates from a human donor in good health (CMV status not recorded). Some clones in this sample may be carry-over from other donors' samples. The V gene is TRBV4-1, the J gene TRBJ1-2; D not certain. Sequencing input: CD8+ T cells from PBMCs. The CDR3, as DNA: TGCGCCAGCAGCCACGAAATCAACTATGGCTACACCTTC. It encodes CASSHEINYGYTF.